A selection of T cell receptor beta chains follows, all from one sample in a study of T cell responses to AZD1222 COVID-19 vaccine. Clones were sequenced by immunoSEQ multiplex PCR, and TCRdb holds only the in-frame ones, with some missing. The data show about 66,000 clones, about 90% seen once. The sample here was peripheral blood, taken on day 0 of AZD1222 vaccination. The receptors here all came from an adult in good health. CDR3s include the opening cysteine and the closing phenylalanine or tryptophan. D genes are given only for firm matches. Rows may omit the clone size; those that give it use once, few, many or a size class.

J	D	V	size	CDR3	DNA
TRBJ1-1	TRBD1	TRBV6-5	-	CASSYSGQGDTEAFF	TGTGCCAGCAGTTACTCCGGGCAGGGGGACACTGAAGCTTTCTTT
TRBJ2-7	TRBD1	TRBV28	-	CASSTLNRGIAYEQYF	TGTGCCAGCAGTACCCTAAACAGGGGGATCGCCTACGAGCAGTACTTC
TRBJ1-1	-	TRBV19	-	CASSIVDAGTEAFF	TGTGCCAGTAGTATAGTCGACGCAGGGACTGAAGCTTTCTTT
TRBJ1-5	-	TRBV29-1	-	CSVPSNQPQHF	TGCAGCGTTCCTAGCAATCAGCCCCAGCATTTT
TRBJ2-1	-	TRBV15	-	CATSPRSGPYNEQFF	TGTGCCACCAGCCCACGCTCGGGACCCTACAATGAGCAGTTCTTC
TRBJ1-2	-	TRBV4-2	once	CASSQDSGELYGYTF	TGTGCCAGCAGCCAAGACTCCGGGGAACTTTATGGCTACACCTTC
TRBJ1-5	TRBD1	TRBV25-1	-	CASSARDRGPQHF	TGTGCCAGCAGTGCCCGGGACAGGGGGCCCCAGCATTTT
TRBJ2-3	-	TRBV9	-	CASSVNPWMQYF	TGTGCCAGCAGCGTCAACCCTTGGATGCAGTATTTT
TRBJ2-3	-	TRBV5-1	-	CASSPGRGEHADTQYF	TGCGCCAGCAGCCCGGGGCGGGGCGAACACGCAGATACGCAGTATTTT
TRBJ2-1	-	TRBV11-2	-	CASSLDTVARQFF	TGTGCCAGCAGCTTAGATACGGTAGCCAGGCAGTTCTTC
TRBJ2-3	-	TRBV9	-	CASSVEGRTDTQYF	TGTGCCAGCAGCGTAGAGGGCCGCACAGATACGCAGTATTTT
TRBJ1-5	-	TRBV12-5	-	CASGLVLEGLSNQPQHF	TGTGCTAGTGGTTTGGTACTCGAGGGTTTAAGCAATCAGCCCCAGCATTTT
TRBJ2-3	TRBD1	TRBV29-1	-	CSVTGQGPDSSTDTQYF	TGCAGCGTTACCGGACAGGGGCCGGACTCTAGCACAGATACGCAGTATTTT
TRBJ2-5	-	TRBV5-6	-	CASTLLTGQETQYF	TGTGCCAGCACCCTACTGACAGGTCAAGAGACCCAGTACTTC
TRBJ1-2	TRBD1	TRBV19	-	CASSIGQGTRGYTF	TGTGCCAGTAGTATTGGACAGGGGACGCGGGGCTACACCTTC
TRBJ2-3	-	TRBV24-1	-	CATSDDWQDTQYF	TGTGCCACCAGTGATGACTGGCAAGATACGCAGTATTTT
TRBJ2-7	TRBD1	TRBV11-2	few	CASRGQGGSYEQYF	TGTGCCAGCAGAGGACAGGGGGGTTCCTACGAGCAGTACTTC
TRBJ2-7	-	TRBV18	-	CASSREGGAYEQYF	TGTGCCAGCTCAAGGGAGGGGGGGGCCTACGAGCAGTACTTC
TRBJ2-7	-	TRBV29-1	few	CSVVQQSYEQYF	TGCAGCGTTGTTCAACAGAGCTACGAGCAGTACTTC
TRBJ1-4	-	TRBV4-3	-	CASSQGVSATNEKLFF	TGCGCCAGCAGCCAAGGAGTATCAGCAACTAATGAAAAACTGTTTTTT
TRBJ2-1	-	TRBV6-5	-	CASSPGPANEQFF	TGTGCCAGCAGTCCTGGACCGGCAAATGAGCAGTTCTTC
TRBJ2-7	-	TRBV29-1	-	CSVVLGHTYEQYF	TGCAGCGTTGTTTTGGGACACACCTACGAGCAGTACTTC
TRBJ2-7	TRBD1	TRBV2	-	CASSWGQDSYEQYF	TGTGCCAGCAGTTGGGGACAGGATTCCTACGAGCAGTACTTC
TRBJ2-7	-	TRBV27	few	CASSVSISYEQYF	TGTGCCAGCAGCGTTTCAATCTCCTACGAGCAGTACTTC
TRBJ1-1	-	TRBV28	-	CASGSMRAFF	TGTGCCAGCGGATCAATGCGAGCTTTCTTT
TRBJ1-1	-	TRBV6-5	-	CASSQLTRLDTEAFF	TGTGCCAGCAGTCAACTGACACGGCTAGACACTGAAGCTTTCTTT
TRBJ1-6	-	TRBV28	once	CASSWGGENSPLHF	TGTGCCAGCAGTTGGGGGGGGGAAAATTCACCCCTCCACTTT
TRBJ2-7	-	TRBV19	-	CAAGGGNEQYF	TGTGCCGCAGGAGGGGGGAACGAGCAGTACTTC
TRBJ1-1	-	TRBV28	-	CASSLPTGRDTEAFF	TGTGCCAGCAGTTTACCGACGGGGAGGGACACTGAAGCTTTCTTT
TRBJ2-3	TRBD1	TRBV6-5	-	CASSIHRDSAQYF	TGTGCCAGCAGTATCCACCGGGACAGTGCGCAGTATTTT
TRBJ2-7	-	TRBV9	-	CASSADSLSSYEQYF	TGTGCCAGCAGCGCGGACAGCCTCAGCTCCTACGAGCAGTACTTC
TRBJ2-7	-	TRBV19	-	CASGVGTSYEQYF	TGTGCCAGTGGAGTGGGGACCTCCTACGAGCAGTACTTC
TRBJ1-3	-	TRBV13	medium-sized	CASSYQGLGNTIYF	TGTGCCAGCAGCTATCAGGGCCTTGGAAACACCATATATTTT
TRBJ2-7	-	TRBV28	-	CASSMEPSSYEQYF	TGTGCCAGCAGTATGGAACCGAGCTCCTACGAGCAGTACTTC
TRBJ1-1	-	TRBV6-5	-	CASTTQGLGNTEAFF	TGTGCCAGCACAACTCAGGGGTTGGGGAACACTGAAGCTTTCTTT
TRBJ2-2	TRBD2	TRBV11-2	-	CASSFRGTSGVGGELFF	TGTGCCAGCAGCTTTAGAGGGACTAGCGGGGTCGGCGGGGAGCTGTTTTTT
TRBJ2-1	TRBD2	TRBV11-2	-	CASSPRLAGGREQFF	TGTGCCAGCAGCCCCCGACTAGCGGGGGGGCGGGAGCAGTTCTTC
TRBJ2-3	-	TRBV28	-	CASSLGYTDTQYF	TGTGCCAGCAGTCTAGGATACACAGATACGCAGTATTTT
TRBJ1-5	-	TRBV7-9	-	CASSSAGGLSNQPQHF	TGTGCCAGCAGCTCCGCCGGGGGGCTTAGCAATCAGCCCCAGCATTTT
TRBJ2-1	-	TRBV29-1	-	CSVPPKVDSYNEQFF	TGCAGCGTTCCTCCGAAGGTTGATTCCTACAATGAGCAGTTCTTC
TRBJ1-6	TRBD1	TRBV2	-	CASSAGQGDNSPLHF	TGTGCCAGCAGTGCGGGACAGGGCGATAATTCACCCCTCCACTTT
TRBJ2-3	TRBD2	TRBV6-5	-	CASSYRLAGVPDTQYF	TGTGCCAGCAGTTACAGACTAGCGGGAGTACCAGATACGCAGTATTTT
TRBJ1-2	-	TRBV12-3/TRBV12-4	-	CASSLNGYGYTF	TGTGCCAGCAGTTTAAACGGCTATGGCTACACCTTC
TRBJ1-4	-	TRBV5-1	-	CATKRSSATNEKLFF	TGCGCCACCAAAAGGTCCAGTGCAACTAATGAAAAACTGTTTTTT
TRBJ2-5	TRBD1	TRBV6-6	once	CASSLTGGIETQYF	TGTGCCAGCAGTTTAACAGGGGGGATCGAGACCCAGTACTTC
TRBJ2-7	TRBD1	TRBV9	-	CASSVNARTGDLYEQYF	TGTGCCAGCAGCGTAAACGCCCGGACAGGGGATCTCTACGAGCAGTACTTC
TRBJ2-5	TRBD2	TRBV6-5	-	CASSYSDWEGTQYF	TGTGCCAGCAGTTATTCTGACTGGGAGGGGACCCAGTACTTC
TRBJ1-4	TRBD1	TRBV29-1	-	CSVKTGSNEKLFF	TGCAGCGTTAAGACAGGGAGTAATGAAAAACTGTTTTTT
TRBJ1-1	TRBD1	TRBV7-9	-	CASSFAGGNTEAFF	TGTGCCAGCAGCTTCGCAGGGGGAAACACTGAAGCTTTCTTT
TRBJ1-2	-	TRBV28	-	CASSRLGTTSPYGYTF	TGTGCCAGCAGTCGATTGGGGACAACTAGTCCCTATGGCTACACCTTC
TRBJ1-1	-	TRBV11-3	-	CASSFGGAGNTEAFF	TGTGCCAGCAGCTTCGGGGGCGCGGGGAACACTGAAGCTTTCTTT
TRBJ2-7	-	TRBV30	-	CAWSIAEFYYEQYF	TGTGCCTGGTCCATAGCGGAATTCTACTACGAGCAGTACTTC
TRBJ1-2	TRBD1	TRBV28	-	CASTPPFQGASHGYTF	TGTGCCAGCACGCCCCCCTTCCAGGGGGCCTCGCATGGCTACACCTTC
TRBJ1-2	-	TRBV20-1	-	CSASSQEGYTF	TGCAGTGCTAGTTCGCAGGAGGGCTACACCTTC
TRBJ2-3	TRBD2	TRBV7-6	-	CASSLVRGGADTQYF	TGTGCCAGCAGCTTAGTTCGGGGGGGCGCAGATACGCAGTATTTT
TRBJ2-5	TRBD1	TRBV7-8	-	CASSLDRQGGDQETQYF	TGTGCCAGCAGCTTAGATAGACAGGGGGGGGACCAAGAGACCCAGTACTTC